This T cell receptor beta chain was identified in a study of blood T cell repertoires in COVID-19. The CDR3 is made up of 14 amino acids. Germline CDR1 is SGDLS and CDR2 is YYNGEE. V was shortened by 0 bases and J by 5 bases, with 8 bases between the two germline ends. Worth noting for this clone: Within the sample, other DNA sequences also encode this same CDR3.

Produced via immunoSEQ multiplex PCR; TCRdb's table is partial and in-frame only. This sample has fewer than 700,000 clones, with 85% to 90% found just once. This clonotype was sampled from a woman between 50 and 59 years old with COVID-19, enrolled during active disease. The chain carries TRBV9 and TRBJ1-4, with D perhaps TRBD1 (6 bases). The sample taken for sequencing was peripheral blood. CDR3 sequence reads: CASSVGQENEKLFF. The DNA of the CDR3 is TGTGCCAGCAGCGTAGGACAGGAGAATGAAAAACTGTTTTTT.